The clone carrying this TCR beta chain showed up many times. Its target is not known. This specimen comes from a study of regulatory T cells in long-lasting Graves disease. CDR3 size: 11 residues. Between the trimmed V and J ends, which lost 4 bases and 3 bases, there was a span of 6 bases. Germline CDR1 and CDR2: SQVTM and ANQGSEA. Time point specified: persistent/refractory GD, antithyroid drugs over 5 years with positive TRAb. From RNA extracted from PBMCs, the TCR library was made. Both iRepertoire HTBI primers and Arm-PCR of CDR3 regions were used to build the TCR beta libraries. MiXCR, applied by TCRdb to the multiplex PCR reads, yields one record per CDR3 protein. The sample yields 250,000 to 300,000 distinct CDR3 sequences, under 25% seen once. General study points: Samples came from peripheral blood alone, without thyroid tissue.

This sequence joins TRBV29-1 and TRBJ2-5, with no clear D. The receptor was isolated from a female donor with Graves disease. The source was peripheral blood mononuclear cells (PBMCs), collected when the disease was refractory, from a patient treated with antithyroid drugs. The DNA of the CDR3 is TGCAGCGTTGTCACGGAAGAGACCCAGTACTTC. Its translation is CSVVTEETQYF.